One and the same sample provided the 27 T cell receptor beta chains below, sequenced in a study of CD8 T cells in Susac syndrome. Random hexamers served to reverse transcribe roughly 0.5 to 1 ug RNA. TCRdb passed the immunoSEQ multiplex PCR reads through MiXCR, listing each CDR3 protein once. The data hold around 270,000 distinct CDR3 sequences, with 65% to 90% observed a single time. The sequenced material came from CD8+ T cells from PBMCs. These receptors came from a human donor with multiple sclerosis.

The V gene is TRBV7-9, the J gene TRBJ2-7; TRBD1 aligns across 8 bases. Germline values: CDR1 SEHNR, CDR2 FQNEAQ (reference sequence). The CDR3 runs 16 residues. Unmatched junction bases numbered 10, after V lost 5 bases and J lost 1 base. The chain's CDR3 is CASSPIRQGRSYEQYF. The CDR3, as DNA: TGTGCCAGCAGCCCTATTCGACAGGGGCGGTCCTACGAGCAGTACTTC. Full variable domain (remainder filled in from reference TRBV7-9 and TRBJ2-7): DTGVSQNPRHKITKRGQNVTFRCDPISEHNRLYWYRQTLGQGPEFLTYFQNEAQLEKSRLLSDRFSAERPKGSFSTLEIQRTEQGDSAMYLCASSPIRQGRSYEQYFGPGTRLTVT.

The J gene is TRBJ2-7, the V gene TRBV28; maybe TRBD2 (6 bases). This CDR3 spans 18 amino acids. The V and J ends lost 3 bases and 0 bases respectively, with 21 bases between them. Germline loops: CDR1 MDHEN, CDR2 SYDVKM. The CDR3 DNA sequence: TGTGCCAGCAGTTTTACCCTCTCCCCGGGACTCAACTCCTACGAGCAGTACTTC. Its translation is CASSFTLSPGLNSYEQYF.

V and J are TRBV25-1 and TRBJ2-1; TRBD1 agrees at 10 bases. The V gene's germline CDR1 is MGHDK and CDR2 SYGVNS. CDR3 size: 16 residues. J gave up 4 bases and V 4 bases, and 7 bases lay outside the gene matches. The DNA of the CDR3 is TGTGCCAGCAGTGGCGGACAGGGGGTGAGTTACAATGAGCAGTTCTTC. It translates to CASSGGQGVSYNEQFF.

As to this clonotype: One junction end disagrees with the germline gene, perhaps due to a read error. The genes are TRBV7-2 and TRBJ2-7, with no clear D. This CDR3 region has 16 residues. Germline CDR1 SGHTA, CDR2 FQGNSA. This chain's CDR3 is CASSGVGHPLSDEQYF. DNA of the CDR3: TGTGCCAGCAGCGGGGTGGGTCACCCCCTCTCCGACGAGCAGTACTTC.

V usage is TRBV28 and J usage is TRBJ1-1, with unresolved D. Trimming took off 2 bases at V and 3 bases at J, with 13 bases between the two ends. Germline V gene sequence: CDR1 MDHEN, CDR2 SYDVKM. CDR3 length equals 15 residues. CDR3 amino acids: CASSLPQTGYTEAFF. CDR3 nucleotides: TGTGCCAGCAGTTTACCCCAGACCGGATACACTGAAGCTTTCTTT. Using reference TRBV28 and TRBJ1-1 for the parts outside the CDR3, the full variable domain is DVKVTQSSRYLVKRTGEKVFLECVQDMDHENMFWYRQDPGLGLRLIYFSYDVKMKEKGDIPEGYSVSREKKERFSLILESASTNQTSMYLCASSLPQTGYTEAFFGQGTRLTVV.

The chain couples TRBV7-9 to TRBJ2-5, with 12 nucleotides matching TRBD2. Germline V gene lookup returns CDR1 SEHNR and CDR2 FQNEAQ (reference sequence). The J segment lost 2 bases and the V segment lost 5 bases, leaving 6 bases of the junction unmatched. The CDR3 is made up of 16 amino acids. CDR3 DNA sequence: TGTGCCAGCAGCCCGGGGACTAGCGGGCTTCAAGAGACCCAGTACTTC. It yields the protein CASSPGTSGLQETQYF.

This chain links TRBV7-2 with TRBJ2-3; 7 nucleotides match TRBD1. The CDR3 loop spans 14 amino acids. With V trimmed by 4 bases and J by 6 bases, 7 bases remained unmatched. Germline loops: CDR1 SGHTA, CDR2 FQGNSA. The CDR3 loop is CASSSRTGLDTQYF. CDR3 in DNA: TGTGCCAGCAGCTCCAGGACAGGCCTGGATACGCAGTATTTT.

J is TRBJ1-1 and V is TRBV2; D not resolved. The CDR3 sequence is 13 residues long. V gave up 2 bases and J gave up 5 bases, with 9 bases separating them. Germline V lookup: CDR1 SNHLY, CDR2 FYNNEI. CDR3 bases: TGTGCCAGCAGTGAACCACCCCGGACTGAAGCTTTCTTT. It encodes CASSEPPRTEAFF.

This chain uses TRBV13 with TRBJ2-4; the match to TRBD1 covers 11 bases. Germline lookup yields CDR1 PRHDT and CDR2 FYEKMQ (reference sequence). V shed 5 bases, J shed 3 bases, and the junction held 6 bases outside the gene matches. This CDR3 contains 16 residues. The CDR3 here is CASSPDRGPFKNIQYF. CDR3 in DNA: TGTGCCAGCAGCCCGGACAGGGGGCCTTTCAAAAACATTCAGTACTTC.

This chain uses TRBV9 with TRBJ1-1; tentative D call: TRBD1 (6 bases). From germline, CDR1 is SGDLS and CDR2 YYNGEE. V gave up 1 base and J gave up 3 bases, with 19 bases separating them. There are 17 residues in the CDR3. CDR3 in amino acids: CASSVLAGAAEDTEAFF. Here the CDR3 DNA reads TGTGCCAGCAGCGTATTAGCAGGGGCGGCGGAAGACACTGAAGCTTTCTTT.

The rearrangement joins TRBV7-2 to TRBJ2-7, with D unclear. CDR1 is SGHTA, CDR2 FQGNSA, per germline. This CDR3 spans 14 amino acids. V was shortened by 5 bases and J by 1 base, with 12 bases between the two germline ends. This chain's CDR3 is CASSPRLDSYEQYF. CDR3 coding DNA: TGTGCCAGCAGCCCCCGACTGGATTCCTACGAGCAGTACTTC.

The chain links TRBV4-3 to TRBJ2-7; 10 positions agree with TRBD1. V dropped 2 bases and J dropped 7; count of bases not matched to a gene: 11. The length of the CDR3 is 16 residues. The germline V gene has CDR1 LGHNA and CDR2 YSLEER. CDR3 protein: CASSQQGTGDGWEQYF. The CDR3 DNA is TGCGCCAGCAGCCAACAAGGGACAGGGGATGGGTGGGAGCAGTACTTC.

This clonotype has a handful of counts. V and J are TRBV11-2 and TRBJ2-1; TRBD2 aligns across 8 bases. The CDR3 covers 17 residues. J gave up 7 bases and V 0 bases, and 11 bases lay outside the gene matches. Germline-derived CDR1 and CDR2 are SGHAT and FQNNGV. CDR3 DNA: TGTGCCAGCAGCTTAGAAGGCCTAGCGGGCAAAGCAAATGAGCAGTTCTTC. It translates to CASSLEGLAGKANEQFF.

The V gene is TRBV9, the J gene TRBJ2-5; D remains ambiguous. In germline, CDR1 is SGDLS, CDR2 YYNGEE. The CDR3 contains 14 residues. V was pared by 0 bases and J by 4 bases, with 10 bases between. This CDR3 is CASSVAVKGETQYF. The CDR3 nucleotides are TGTGCCAGCAGCGTAGCAGTAAAGGGAGAGACCCAGTACTTC.

This chain links TRBV2 with TRBJ2-7, with D unclear. The germline gives CDR1 SNHLY, CDR2 FYNNEI. Trimming pared 0 bases from V and 0 bases from J, leaving 6 bases between. The CDR3 extends over 14 amino acids. The CDR3 DNA follows: TGTGCCAGCAGTGAAGCGGGTAGCTCCTACGAGCAGTACTTC. Translated, it gives CASSEAGSSYEQYF. Together with reference TRBV2 and TRBJ2-7, the CDR3 gives the full variable domain: EPEVTQTPSHQVTQMGQEVILRCVPISNHLYFYWYRQILGQKVEFLVSFYNNEISEKSEIFDDQFSVERPDGSNFTLKIRSTKLEDSAMYFCASSEAGSSYEQYFGPGTRLTVT.

The rearrangement joins TRBV12-5 to TRBJ2-1; a weak D match, TRBD2 (5 bases). CDR3 length: 19 residues. Germline CDR1 LGHNT, CDR2 FRNRAP. Trimming stripped 2 bases from V and 1 base from J, with 21 bases between. CDR3 region: CASGLPSGLGISSYNEQFF. CDR3 DNA: TGTGCTAGTGGTTTGCCTTCCGGACTGGGCATTAGTTCCTACAATGAGCAGTTCTTC. Using reference TRBV12-5 and TRBJ2-1 for the parts outside the CDR3, the full variable domain is DARVTQTPRHKVTEMGQEVTMRCQPILGHNTVFWYRQTMMQGLELLAYFRNRAPLDDSGMPKDRFSAEMPDATLATLKIQPSEPRDSAVYFCASGLPSGLGISSYNEQFFGPGTRLTVL.

The CDR3 DNA follows: TGTGCCAGCAGCACTAGGACCCCCGCTAGCGGCTCCTACAATGAGCAGTTCTTC. Translated: CASSTRTPASGSYNEQFF. J is TRBJ2-1 and V is TRBV7-9; 7 positions match TRBD2. V shed 5 bases and J 0 bases; nucleotides not matched to a gene: 13. The V gene's germline CDR1 is SEHNR and CDR2 FQNEAQ (reference sequence). The CDR3 contains 18 residues.

This clonotype has more than one count but fewer than ten. The rearrangement joins TRBV6-1 to TRBJ2-5, with 8 positions matching TRBD1. This CDR3 has 16 amino acids. The V segment lost 6 bases and the J segment 5 bases; nucleotides outside the gene matches: 14. Per germline, CDR1 MNHNS and CDR2 SASEGT. CDR3: CASSPRGQGGPETQYF. Written as DNA, the CDR3 is TGTGCCAGCAGCCCCCGCGGACAGGGCGGTCCCGAGACCCAGTACTTC.

The chain joins TRBV4-3 to TRBJ2-1, with D possibly matching TRBD2 (5 bases). The CDR3 loop spans 13 amino acids. CDR1 and CDR2 (germline): LGHNA, YSLEER. V shed 8 bases and J shed 15 bases, with 23 bases lying between them. The chain's CDR3 is CASGESSTAALFF. In nucleotides, the CDR3 is TGCGCCAGCGGGGAGAGTAGTACCGCGGCGCTGTTCTTC.

The chain combines TRBV2 with TRBJ1-4; no definite D call. The V gene lost 2 bases and the J gene lost 4 bases, with 14 bases spanning the gap. Germline V gives CDR1 SNHLY, CDR2 FYNNEI. The CDR3 runs 16 residues. CDR3 sequence (DNA): TGTGCCAGCAGTGAATCCCGGACCGCAATTAATGAAAAACTGTTTTTT. It translates to CASSESRTAINEKLFF.

This clonotype was observed a few times. CDR3 nucleotide sequence: TGCGCCAGCAGCCTCGCCGTCGCTATGAACACTGAAGCTTTCTTT. Translating it yields CASSLAVAMNTEAFF. The chain recombines TRBV4-1 with TRBJ1-1; D not certain. This CDR3 spans 15 amino acids. CDR1 is MGHRA, CDR2 YSYEKL, per germline. V was shortened by 4 bases and J by 0 bases, with 12 bases between the two germline ends.

The V call is TRBV6-2 or TRBV6-3, the J call TRBJ1-5; 7 nucleotides line up with TRBD1. This CDR3 is 20 amino acids long. The trim removed 2 bases at V and 0 bases at J, leaving 16 bases unmatched. The germline CDR1 and CDR2 sequences are MNHEY and SVGEGT. CDR3 amino acids: CASSYLVRTGLTYSNQPQHF. The CDR3 DNA sequence: TGTGCCAGCAGTTACCTGGTAAGGACAGGACTTACCTATAGCAATCAGCCCCAGCATTTT.

The gene calls are TRBV11-2 and TRBJ2-1, with TRBD2 identical over 9 bases. The CDR3 length is 14 residues. Germline lookup yields CDR1 SGHAT and CDR2 FQNNGV. Trimming cost V 3 bases and J 7 bases; bases outside gene matches: 4. CDR3 nucleotide sequence: TGTGCCAGCAGCTTCAAGCGGGAGGATAATGAGCAGTTCTTC. Residues: CASSFKREDNEQFF.

The chain recombines TRBV28 with TRBJ2-7; tentatively, D is TRBD2 (6 bases). This CDR3 spans 15 amino acids. Germline CDR1 reads MDHEN; CDR2 reads SYDVKM. Trimming removed 4 bases from V and 0 bases from J, with 13 bases in between. The CDR3 here is CASSYYLAYSYEQYF. The CDR3 DNA reads as TGTGCCAGCAGTTACTACCTAGCGTACTCCTACGAGCAGTACTTC.

This clonotype was seen a few times. The rearrangement joins TRBV6-5 to TRBJ2-5; TRBD2 might be the D (6 bases). Per germline, CDR1 MNHEY and CDR2 SVGAGI. The CDR3 extends over 15 amino acids. V was shortened by 2 bases and J by 5 bases, with 15 bases between the two germline ends. The CDR3, as DNA: TGTGCCAGCAGTTACCCCGAGGGAGGAGGGGAGACCCAGTACTTC. It translates to CASSYPEGGGETQYF.

V usage is TRBV11-2 and J usage is TRBJ2-7, with 11 positions matching TRBD2. The germline CDR1 and CDR2 sequences are SGHAT and FQNNGV. The CDR3 consists of 15 residues. V dropped 6 bases and J dropped 6; count of bases not matched to a gene: 10. The DNA of the CDR3 is TGTGCCAGCAGTACACTAGCGGGAGATCGACGCGAGCAGTACTTC. Translated, it gives CASSTLAGDRREQYF.

The chain is built from TRBV28 and TRBJ2-3; a possible D gene is TRBD2 (6 bases). The CDR3 is 16 amino acids. Germline-derived CDR1 and CDR2 are MDHEN and SYDVKM. Between the trimmed V and J ends, which lost 8 bases and 1 base, there was a span of 19 bases. The CDR3 DNA reads TGTGCCAGCTCCGCGGCGGGGCGGGACCGCACAGATACGCAGTATTTT. Protein product: CASSAAGRDRTDTQYF.